Listed below are T cell receptor beta chains from one sample, sequenced in a study of T cell changes during pregnancy in multiple sclerosis. Sequencing used immunoSEQ multiplex PCR; TCRdb keeps in-frame clones, though not all of them. The profile covers approximately 50,000 clones, with approximately 90% appearing a single time and 1.3% taken by the ten largest. Material: peripheral blood, obtained in the second trimester of pregnancy. These receptors were taken from a female donor with multiple sclerosis, enrolled in a pregnancy study. CDR3s include the opening cysteine and the closing phenylalanine or tryptophan.

CSVEFDRLYGYTF	TRBV29-1	TRBJ1-2
CASSVARSGQPQHF	TRBV9	TRBJ1-5
CASSFITASSYEQYF	TRBV5-5	TRBJ2-7
CASSLRDSIYGYTF	TRBV7-9	TRBJ1-2
CASSSGGANQPQHF	TRBV11-2	TRBJ1-5
CASSQASGGVVGTQYF	TRBV4-1	TRBJ2-3
CASSTGQDYGYTF	TRBV5-4	TRBJ1-2
CASSLVTRGHYEQYF	TRBV5-4	TRBJ2-7
CASSKQGQGREGNQPQHF	TRBV21-1	TRBJ1-5
CASSQVWTPNSNSPLHF	TRBV4-3	TRBJ1-6
CASSLSIGVNSPLHF	TRBV5-1	TRBJ1-6
CASSWTMHEQFF	TRBV19	TRBJ2-1
CATSRVPPTDRRPTGELFF	TRBV15	TRBJ2-2
CAITPRRNTEAFF	TRBV10-3	TRBJ1-1
CASSPWLGQFYGYTF	TRBV21-1	TRBJ1-2
CASRVRSTYTQYF	TRBV2	TRBJ2-3
CASSLDSQNTEAFF	TRBV5-1	TRBJ1-1
CASSRTGVITDTQYF	TRBV19	TRBJ2-3
CASSQDPQGEAFF	TRBV14	TRBJ1-1
CASSLGLAGAPYEQYF	TRBV7-9	TRBJ2-7
CASSYGGQGDADTQYF	TRBV5-1	TRBJ2-3
CASSMQGALDKNIQYF	TRBV19	TRBJ2-4
CASSDRGLYGYTF	TRBV27	TRBJ1-2
CASRPEGVNTIYF	TRBV7-9	TRBJ1-3
CASETEFNTEAFF	TRBV7-9	TRBJ1-1
CASSFRQTQGAFGYTF	TRBV27	TRBJ1-2
CASSEDRGGSPLHF	TRBV25-1	TRBJ1-6
CASSPGTLEAFF	TRBV7-9	TRBJ1-1
CASSPRAGANTGELFF	TRBV18	TRBJ2-2
CASSFISGANVLTF	TRBV6-5	TRBJ2-6
CASSLLGGNTDTQYF	TRBV5-6	TRBJ2-3
CSVEGRTGGPGGDAYNEQFF	TRBV29-1	TRBJ2-1
CASSPTGQAEAFF	TRBV5-6	TRBJ1-1
CASSERQEETQYF	TRBV10-2	TRBJ2-5
CASSQDTDVAGKIYNEQFF	TRBV4-3	TRBJ2-1
CASSMAGTGNTIYF	TRBV6-4	TRBJ1-3
CAWSGDWTDTQYF	TRBV30	TRBJ2-3
CASSLWDRGHMTGELFF	TRBV7-2	TRBJ2-2
CASSPVSGGTNTGELFF	TRBV11-3	TRBJ2-2
CASSLGWDTNTEAFF	TRBV7-9	TRBJ1-1
CASSPGTSGRAGPSYEQYF	TRBV7-2	TRBJ2-7
CATSRDLQGFEQYF	TRBV15	TRBJ2-7
CASVGATNYNEQFF	TRBV11-3	TRBJ2-1
CASSPFLTGGSGANVLTF	TRBV18	TRBJ2-6
CASSEDIRYGYTF	TRBV2	TRBJ1-2
CASSFQDSNSPLHF	TRBV28	TRBJ1-6
CASSFASGGEETQYF	TRBV5-4	TRBJ2-5
CASTLGGSDYGYTF	TRBV5-6	TRBJ1-2
CASSSGASYEQYF	TRBV7-9	TRBJ2-7
CASGSGGTDTQYF	TRBV2	TRBJ2-3
CASSWDRTVYEQYF	TRBV11-2	TRBJ2-7
CASSLGLEGTEETQYF	TRBV7-6	TRBJ2-5
CASSVGGAVNTEAFF	TRBV9	TRBJ1-1
CASALSDGRGDEKLFF	TRBV4-2	TRBJ1-4
CASSSSAGYTEAFF	TRBV19	TRBJ1-1
CASIQSDTQYF	TRBV2	TRBJ2-3
CASSSTSGGADTQYF	TRBV6-5	TRBJ2-3
CASSEKRIGWTDTQYF	TRBV2	TRBJ2-3
CASSQDGQGLLEQYF	TRBV4-1	TRBJ2-7
CASRLTSGGSTDTQYF	TRBV2	TRBJ2-3